This passage covers 21 T cell receptor beta chains from one sample sequenced in a study of cytomegalovirus exposure and HLA in healthy donors. The PCR was carried out with 60 Vbeta primers and 13 Jbeta primers. The repertoire was sequenced with immunoSEQ multiplex PCR; TCRdb's copy has only in-frame clones and lacks some. The sample yields tens of thousands of clones, 50% to 80% seen once. Material: PBMCs. The source is a man under 40 in good health and CMV-seronegative.

The V call is TRBV30, the J call TRBJ1-5; 10 positions match TRBD1. Germline CDR1 reads GTSNPN; CDR2 reads SVGIG (reference sequence). This CDR3 has 15 residues. Germline trimming cut 2 bases from V and 6 bases from J; bases unmatched to any gene: 7. CDR3 in DNA: TGTGCCTGGAGTAATAGGGACAGGGGAGTTCAGCCCCAGCATTTT. This sequence encodes CAWSNRDRGVQPQHF.

The DNA of the CDR3 is TGCGCCAGCAGCTTGGGGACTTCATCGGGCGGAAATGAGCAGTTCTTC. Translating gives CASSLGTSSGGNEQFF. The rearrangement links TRBV5-1 to TRBJ2-1; possible D gene TRBD2, 5 bases. V dropped 0 bases and J dropped 7 bases, with 17 bases sitting between them. The CDR3 has 16 amino acids. The germline V gene encodes CDR1 SGHRS and CDR2 YFSETQ.

The chain employs TRBV13 and TRBJ1-2, with D possibly being TRBD1 (5 bases). Deletions cut 8 bases from V and 1 base from J, with 23 bases between. The germline gives CDR1 PRHDT, CDR2 FYEKMQ (reference sequence). The CDR3 spans 17 residues. Here the CDR3 reads CASLISPQGQFNYGYTF. As DNA, the CDR3 is TGTGCCAGCCTTATTTCACCGCAGGGCCAATTTAACTATGGCTACACCTTC.

The CDR3 sequence: CASSLADLLAGIDTQYF. CDR3 nucleotides: TGCGCCAGCAGCTTGGCCGATTTACTAGCGGGAATAGATACGCAGTATTTT. V gene TRBV5-1 combines with J gene TRBJ2-3, with 10 bases aligning to TRBD2. CDR1 SGHRS and CDR2 YFSETQ come from the germline V gene. CDR3 length equals 17 residues. V lost 0 bases to trimming and J lost 5 bases; unmatched junction nucleotides: 9.

V usage is TRBV15 and J usage is TRBJ2-7; possible D gene TRBD2, 5 bases. Trimming shortened V by 0 bases and J by 6 bases, and 15 bases separated the two germline ends. The CDR3 length is 15 residues. The V gene's germline CDR1 is LNHNV and CDR2 YYDKDF (reference sequence). CDR3 sequence reads: CATSREAPSFVEQYF. Written as DNA, the CDR3 is TGTGCCACCAGCAGAGAAGCGCCTAGCTTTGTCGAGCAGTACTTC.

The chain recombines TRBV18 with TRBJ1-2; a weak D match, TRBD1 (6 bases). This CDR3 spans 14 amino acids. Germline CDR1 and CDR2: KGHSH and LQKENI. V gave up 8 bases and J gave up 3 bases, with 16 bases separating them. Written as DNA, the CDR3 is TGTGCCAGCACCCTGGACAGCCAATACTATGGCTACACCTTC. Translation: CASTLDSQYYGYTF. The full variable domain, its missing parts supplied by reference TRBV18 and TRBJ1-2, is NAGVMQNPRHLVRRRGQEARLRCSPMKGHSHVYWYRQLPEEGLKFMVYLQKENIIDESGMPKERFSAEFPKEGPSILRIQQVVRGDSAAYFCASTLDSQYYGYTFGSGTRLTVV.

The chain couples TRBV28 to TRBJ2-1, with 7 positions matching TRBD2. V shed 6 bases, J shed 8 bases, and the junction held 7 bases outside the gene matches. The CDR3 is made up of 13 amino acids. CDR1 is MDHEN and CDR2 is SYDVKM in the germline V gene. The CDR3 here is CASSPTSPDEQFF. The CDR3 nucleotides are TGTGCCAGCAGCCCGACTAGCCCCGATGAGCAGTTCTTC.

This clone was observed a few times. The chain combines TRBV28 with TRBJ1-2; D perhaps matches TRBD1 (5 bases). CDR3 length equals 15 residues. Germline-derived CDR1 and CDR2 are MDHEN and SYDVKM. V was cut by 5 bases and J by 6 bases, with 19 bases left in between. The CDR3, as DNA: TGTGCCAGCAGTGAACCGGTGGGGGGTATAGATGGCTACACCTTC. Protein: CASSEPVGGIDGYTF.

This clone was counted a few times. The chain combines TRBV7-9 with TRBJ2-7, with 10 bases lining up with TRBD1. This CDR3 region has 14 residues. J was trimmed by 6 bases and V by 5 bases; bases with no gene match: 7. From germline, CDR1 is SEHNR and CDR2 FQNEAQ (reference sequence). Here the CDR3 reads CASSPRGQGGEQYF. As DNA, the CDR3 is TGTGCCAGCAGCCCCCGAGGACAGGGGGGCGAGCAGTACTTC.

This sequence joins TRBV30 and TRBJ1-6, with D possibly matching TRBD1 (5 bases). V lost 5 bases to trimming and J lost 9 bases, with 17 bases between them. The germline gives CDR1 GTSNPN, CDR2 SVGIG (reference sequence). This CDR3 contains 14 residues. CDR3 amino acids: CAWPRTREGSPLHF. The DNA of the CDR3 is TGTGCCTGGCCAAGGACACGCGAAGGTTCACCCCTCCACTTT.

The V and J genes are TRBV5-1 and TRBJ2-5; D might be TRBD1 (6 bases). V dropped 3 bases and J dropped 7 bases, with 13 bases sitting between them. The germline CDR1 and CDR2 sequences are SGHRS and YFSETQ. The CDR3 loop spans 13 amino acids. The CDR3 DNA is TGCGCCAGCAGCTGGGACAACGATGGGACCCAGTACTTC. This encodes CASSWDNDGTQYF. Full variable domain (missing parts from reference TRBV5-1 and TRBJ2-5): KAGVTQTPRYLIKTRGQQVTLSCSPISGHRSVSWYQQTPGQGLQFLFEYFSETQRNKGNFPGRFSGRQFSNSRSEMNVSTLELGDSALYLCASSWDNDGTQYFGPGTRLLVL.

J is TRBJ2-1 and V is TRBV6-6; 10 nucleotides align to TRBD1. The CDR3 is 14 amino acids. V shed 5 bases and J 9 bases; nucleotides not matched to a gene: 7. Germline CDR1 is MNHNY and CDR2 is SVGAGI (reference sequence). CDR3 sequence (DNA): TGTGCCAGCAGTCAATCGACAGGGGGCCTTGAGCAGTTCTTC. Protein: CASSQSTGGLEQFF.

The V and J genes are TRBV7-3 and TRBJ2-1; 11 bases are shared with TRBD2. Per the germline V gene, CDR1 is SGHTA and CDR2 is FQGTGA. The CDR3 length is 15 residues. V gave up 2 bases and J gave up 6 bases; unmatched junction bases: 3. The DNA for the CDR3 is TGTGCCAGCAGCTTACGACTAGCGGGACGCAATGAGCAGTTCTTC. Residues: CASSLRLAGRNEQFF.

V is TRBV28 and J is TRBJ2-6; D perhaps matches TRBD1 (6 bases). This CDR3 is built from 15 residues. The V end lost 8 bases, the J end lost 0 bases, and 11 bases lay between the germline ends. The germline CDR1 and CDR2 sequences are MDHEN and SYDVKM. The CDR3 coding sequence is TGTGCCAGCGATTACAGGGCCTCTGGGGCCAACGTCCTGACTTTC. This sequence encodes CASDYRASGANVLTF.

This clone was observed a handful of times. The rearrangement links TRBV2 to TRBJ1-5; tentative D call: TRBD1 (5 bases). Trimming took 0 bases from V and 0 from J, leaving 6 bases between them. The germline CDR1 and CDR2 sequences are SNHLY and FYNNEI. The CDR3 has 15 amino acids. The CDR3 nucleotides read TGTGCCAGCAGTGAAGCGACAGTTAGCAATCAGCCCCAGCATTTT. Encoded protein: CASSEATVSNQPQHF.

The rearrangement links TRBV5-4 to TRBJ2-2, with D unclear. The ends were cut back, 0 bases at V and 1 base at J, with 4 bases in the middle. The CDR3 runs 14 residues. In germline, CDR1 is SGHNT, CDR2 YYREEE (reference sequence). Written as DNA, the CDR3 is TGTGCCAGCAGCTTGGCCGGGAACACCGGGGAGCTGTTTTTT. This gives the protein CASSLAGNTGELFF.

This clone was recorded a few times. V and J are TRBV27 and TRBJ2-1; 10 nucleotides agree with TRBD1. The germline V gene has CDR1 MNHEY and CDR2 SMNVEV (reference sequence). CDR3 length equals 15 residues. V was clipped by 5 bases and J by 5 bases; unmatched bases: 6. CDR3 residues: CASSTRDRGHNEQFF. The CDR3 DNA is TGTGCCAGCAGTACCCGGGACAGGGGTCACAATGAGCAGTTCTTC.

About this clone: Different DNA sequences within this sample yield the same CDR3. The V and J genes are TRBV18 and TRBJ2-7, with D perhaps TRBD1 (6 bases). The CDR3 contains 14 residues. V dropped 0 bases and J dropped 2 bases, with 8 bases sitting between them. Germline values: CDR1 KGHSH, CDR2 LQKENI. DNA of the CDR3: TGTGCCAGCTCACCACCGTGGGACACCTACGAGCAGTACTTC. As protein: CASSPPWDTYEQYF.

This chain connects TRBV11-2 to TRBJ2-7, with D possibly TRBD1 on 5 matching bases. Germline V gene sequence: CDR1 SGHAT, CDR2 FQNNGV. With 0 bases removed from V and 2 bases from J, the gap between germline ends came to 14 bases. This CDR3 comprises 16 residues. The CDR3 bases are TGTGCCAGCAGCTTAGACCCCGCAGGGCGCGCCTACGAGCAGTACTTC. Encoded protein: CASSLDPAGRAYEQYF.

This sequence joins TRBV7-2 and TRBJ1-3; TRBD1 might be the D (5 bases). The CDR3 covers 15 residues. V was shortened by 2 bases and J by 1 base, with 9 bases between the two germline ends. Germline V CDR1 and CDR2: SGHTA, FQGNSA. The CDR3 is CASSLMQGSGNTIYF. DNA for the CDR3: TGTGCCAGCAGCTTAATGCAGGGTTCTGGAAACACCATATATTTT.

The gene calls are TRBV27 and TRBJ2-6; D unclear. Germline-derived CDR1 and CDR2 are MNHEY and SMNVEV (reference sequence). This CDR3 has 15 residues. Trimming left V 2 bases short and J 0 bases short, with 5 bases between. The CDR3 sequence is CASSLGVSGANVLTF. In nucleotides, the CDR3 is TGTGCCAGCAGTTTAGGAGTCTCTGGGGCCAACGTCCTGACTTTC. The variable domain in full, with the rest retrieved from reference TRBV27 and TRBJ2-6, is EAQVTQNPRYLITVTGKKLTVTCSQNMNHEYMSWYRQDPGLGLRQIYYSMNVEVTDKGDVPEGYKVSRKEKRNFPLILESPSPNQTSLYFCASSLGVSGANVLTFGAGSRLTVL.